The clone carrying this T cell receptor (beta chain) was seen a few times. A J-beta primer mix and a sample-barcoded 5' primer were used in a second PCR of about 7 to 11 cycles. TCRdb independently ran MiXCR on the 5' RACE reads; one entry per CDR3 protein. The data show around 1,000,000 distinct CDR3 sequences, around 27% seen once. This specimen belongs to a study of blood T cells in healthy people across ages. These data also featured in a second study, about T cells of mothers and their children.

The origin of this receptor is a girl aged 2 to 10 in good health. Sequenced material: blood.

CDR3 coding DNA: TGTGCCAGCAGCTTAGAACGCGGGAACTACAATGAGCAGTTCTTC. It specifies CASSLERGNYNEQFF. This chain links TRBV7-2 with TRBJ2-1; a possible D gene is TRBD2 (6 bases). The ends were cut back, 1 base at V and 3 bases at J, with 10 bases in the middle. CDR1 SGHTA and CDR2 FQGNSA come from the germline V gene. This CDR3 has 15 amino acids.